These 28 T cell receptor beta chains were sequenced from one sample in a study of blood T cells in healthy people across ages. Sample-barcoded 5' priming and a J-beta primer mix drove a second PCR of 7 to 11 cycles. One entry per CDR3 protein results from TCRdb running MiXCR on the 5' RACE reads. The sample shows about 1,500,000 distinct CDR3 sequences, over 25% of them seen only once. Sequences were obtained from blood. All receptors derive from a woman aged 30 to 39 in good health.

V gene TRBV20-1 combines with J gene TRBJ2-1; 7 bases match TRBD2. The CDR3 totals 15 residues. Germline V gene data show CDR1 as DFQATT and CDR2 as SNEGSKA (reference sequence). Germline trimming cut 6 bases from V and 6 bases from J; bases unmatched to any gene: 14. CDR3 sequence reads: CSATSPGGGTNEQFF. CDR3 DNA: TGCAGTGCGACGTCACCGGGCGGGGGAACCAATGAGCAGTTCTTC.

This clonotype has just a few counts. The V call is TRBV7-2, the J call TRBJ2-3; perhaps TRBD1 as D (6 bases). The V end lost 6 bases, the J end lost 3 bases, and 19 bases lay between the germline ends. The CDR3 extends over 16 amino acids. Germline CDR1 is SGHTA and CDR2 is FQGNSA. The CDR3 is CASSPQGQARTDTQYF. CDR3 bases: TGTGCCAGCAGTCCTCAGGGGCAGGCGAGAACAGATACGCAGTATTTT.

This clonotype was found many times. The rearrangement joins TRBV10-3 to TRBJ2-5; D is possibly TRBD2 (5 bases). The germline V gene has CDR1 ENHRY and CDR2 SYGVKD. V lost 3 bases to trimming and J lost 7 bases, with 15 bases between them. This CDR3 is 14 amino acids long. This CDR3 is CAISDPGSSGTQYF. In nucleotides, the CDR3 is TGTGCCATCAGTGATCCGGGGTCCTCAGGGACCCAGTACTTC.

The J gene is TRBJ2-7, the V gene TRBV20-1, with TRBD1 identical over 9 bases. Germline V gene sequence: CDR1 DFQATT, CDR2 SNEGSKA (reference sequence). The CDR3 runs 17 residues. Trimming at V came to 3 bases and at J to 2 bases, leaving 14 bases not matched to a gene. CDR3 bases: TGCAGTGCTAGGGATTTTTCCGGGACAGGGAGCCCCTACGAGCAGTACTTC. Amino acids: CSARDFSGTGSPYEQYF.

The rearrangement links TRBV12-3 or TRBV12-4 to TRBJ2-3; 9 positions agree with TRBD1. V lost 8 bases, J lost 4 bases, and 7 bases stayed unmatched. The CDR3 has 14 amino acids. CDR3 residues: CASHRQGGADTQYF. DNA of the CDR3: TGTGCCAGCCATCGACAGGGGGGCGCAGATACGCAGTATTTT.

The chain combines TRBV6-5 with TRBJ1-2, with D perhaps TRBD1 (5 bases). The CDR3 runs to 12 residues. CDR1 and CDR2 from the germline V gene are MNHEY and SVGAGI. The germline V and J ends were trimmed by 6 bases and 6 bases, with 11 bases remaining between them. CDR3 in DNA: TGTGCCAGCAGAGACAGTTCGGATGGCTACACCTTC. Protein sequence: CASRDSSDGYTF.

This clonotype appeared a few times. The chain recombines TRBV12-5 with TRBJ1-5; D uncertain. Germline-derived CDR1 and CDR2 are LGHNT and FRNRAP. CDR3 length equals 14 residues. The germline V and J ends were trimmed by 3 bases and 1 base, with 7 bases remaining between them. CDR3 DNA: TGTGCTAGTGGTTTCTGGGGAAGCAATCAGCCCCAGCATTTT. As protein: CASGFWGSNQPQHF.

Note on this clonotype: One end of the junction fails to match germline, which may point to a read error. DNA for the CDR3: TGTGCCAGCAGTCACTCAGGGGGACTAGTATACGAGCAGTACTTC. Its protein product is CASSHSGGLVYEQYF. The V and J genes are TRBV6-2 or TRBV6-3 and TRBJ2-5; perhaps TRBD2 as D (8 bases). The DNA end favors TRBJ2-7, so the J call may be wrong. CDR3 length: 15 residues. Germline lookup yields CDR1 MNHEY and CDR2 SVGEGT.

A note on this clonotype: A read error may produce the germline difference seen at one junction end. V usage is TRBV5-1 and J usage is TRBJ1-2, with D unresolved. Germline V gene sequence: CDR1 SGHRS, CDR2 YFSETQ. The length of the CDR3 is 13 residues. The CDR3 sequence: CAGSLEVNYGYTF. The CDR3 DNA reads TGCGCCGGCAGCTTGGAAGTTAACTATGGCTACACCTTC.

This clonotype was seen a handful of times. The genes are TRBV5-1 and TRBJ2-3; tentative D call: TRBD1 (6 bases). The germline gives CDR1 SGHRS, CDR2 YFSETQ. The CDR3 length is 14 residues. V lost 0 bases and J lost 4, with 9 bases in between. The CDR3 here is CASSLVDSADTQYF. DNA for the CDR3: TGCGCCAGCAGCTTGGTGGACAGCGCAGATACGCAGTATTTT.

In DNA, the CDR3 is TGCGCCAGCAGCTGGGGGACGGGGGAAGGGGAAGAGACCCAGTACTTC. Protein product: CASSWGTGEGEETQYF. The J gene is TRBJ2-5, the V gene TRBV5-1, with D perhaps TRBD2 (6 bases). Per the germline V gene, CDR1 is SGHRS and CDR2 is YFSETQ. V lost 3 bases, J lost 3 bases, and 18 bases lay in between. The CDR3 loop spans 16 amino acids. Drawing the rest from reference TRBV5-1 and TRBJ2-5, the complete variable domain is KAGVTQTPRYLIKTRGQQVTLSCSPISGHRSVSWYQQTPGQGLQFLFEYFSETQRNKGNFPGRFSGRQFSNSRSEMNVSTLELGDSALYLCASSWGTGEGEETQYFGPGTRLLVL.

The chain links TRBV20-1 to TRBJ2-4; D may be TRBD1 (5 bases). Germline-derived CDR1 and CDR2 are DFQATT and SNEGSKA (reference sequence). The length of the CDR3 is 14 residues. For the CDR3, the DNA is TGCAGCGCCCCCAGGGAACTAGCCAAAAACATTCAGTACTTC. Protein product: CSAPRELAKNIQYF.

This clonotype appeared a few times. The V gene is TRBV12-3 or TRBV12-4, the J gene TRBJ2-5, with D perhaps matching TRBD1 (6 bases). The CDR3 loop spans 13 amino acids. V gave up 3 bases and J gave up 5 bases, with 10 bases separating them. The chain's CDR3 is CASSFVGAETQYF. DNA for the CDR3: TGTGCCAGCAGTTTCGTGGGGGCTGAGACCCAGTACTTC.

The V and J genes are TRBV10-3 and TRBJ1-1; D gene ambiguous. Germline lookup yields CDR1 ENHRY and CDR2 SYGVKD. Between the trimmed V and J ends, which lost 6 bases and 1 base, there was a span of 9 bases. The CDR3 runs to 13 residues. The CDR3 bases are TGTGCCATCAGCGAGCGGGCGAACACTGAAGCTTTCTTT. Its translation: CAISERANTEAFF.

Note on this clonotype: A much more abundant neighbour one base away suggests this may be a read error. The genes are TRBV29-1 and TRBJ1-2; a weak D match, TRBD1 (5 bases). Trimming cost V 8 bases and J 5 bases, with 18 bases left between them. The germline gives CDR1 SQVTM, CDR2 ANQGSEA. The CDR3 has 13 residues. This CDR3 is CSTRWGTVYGYTF. CDR3 bases: TGCAGCACCCGATGGGGGACGGTGTATGGCTACACCTTC.

The sample holds many counts of this clonotype. The chain combines TRBV10-3 with TRBJ2-1; 10 positions match TRBD1. The CDR3 is made up of 14 amino acids. Germline CDR1 is ENHRY and CDR2 is SYGVKD. V lost 6 bases, J lost 8 bases, and 7 bases stayed unmatched. CDR3 region: CAIRPGQGRDEQFF. In DNA, the CDR3 is TGTGCCATCAGGCCGGGACAGGGGCGAGATGAGCAGTTCTTC.

This clonotype was detected many times. The rearrangement links TRBV7-6 to TRBJ2-1; D is undetermined. This CDR3 region has 15 residues. The V end lost 1 base, the J end lost 0 bases, and 7 bases lay between the germline ends. Germline values: CDR1 SGHVS, CDR2 FNYEAQ. The chain's CDR3 is CASSLESSSYNEQFF. In nucleotides, the CDR3 is TGTGCCAGCAGCTTAGAGTCAAGCTCCTACAATGAGCAGTTCTTC.

This clonotype was detected only once. The chain's CDR3 is CASREGGLSYEQYF. CDR3 nucleotides: TGTGCCAGCAGGGAGGGGGGCCTCTCTTACGAGCAGTACTTC. The chain has TRBV14 and TRBJ2-5; the D gene could be TRBD1 or TRBD2 (6 bases each). The J call may be wrong; the DNA end is better matched by TRBJ2-7. This CDR3 spans 14 amino acids. The germline V gene has CDR1 SGHDN and CDR2 FVKESK.

The DNA of the CDR3 is TGTGCCACCAGCAGAGATAGAGAGACTAGCGGGGGCGCCCGGCGGCAGACCCAGTACTTC. As protein: CATSRDRETSGGARRQTQYF. This chain connects TRBV15 to TRBJ2-5; 12 bases fit TRBD2. Germline CDR1 LNHNV, CDR2 YYDKDF (reference sequence). J was trimmed by 6 bases and V by 0 bases; bases with no gene match: 17. CDR3 length: 20 residues.

Only a few counts were recorded for this clonotype. The chain uses TRBV3-1 and TRBJ2-1; tentatively, D is TRBD2 (5 bases). The CDR3 has 15 amino acids. From germline, CDR1 is LGHDT and CDR2 YNNKEL (reference sequence). Trimming removed 1 base from V and 7 bases from J, with 14 bases in between. The CDR3 DNA follows: TGTGCCAGCAGCCAAGTCGTTCCGGGGAAGAATGAGCAGTTCTTC. This sequence encodes CASSQVVPGKNEQFF.

The V gene is TRBV11-2, the J gene TRBJ2-6; TRBD1 aligns across 8 bases. The V and J ends lost 1 base and 0 bases, in that order; junction bases with no gene match: 8. Looked up from germline, CDR1 is SGHAT and CDR2 is FQNNGV. The CDR3 extends over 19 amino acids. The CDR3 nucleotides are TGTGCCAGCAGCTTAGTTAAGGGACAGGACAACTCTGGGGCCAACGTCCTGACTTTC. Its protein is CASSLVKGQDNSGANVLTF.

To note about this clonotype: A much larger clonotype is one base distant, so this may be a read error. The CDR3 coding sequence is TGTGCCAGCAGTTTCACGGGGAGGGATGAGCAGTTCTTC. Amino acid sequence: CASSFTGRDEQFF. The J gene is TRBJ2-1, the V gene TRBV6-1; 7 positions match TRBD2. The CDR3 totals 13 residues. The germline V gene encodes CDR1 MNHNS and CDR2 SASEGT. The V gene end was trimmed by 5 bases and the J gene end by 8 bases; junction bases not matched to a gene: 6.

This chain joins TRBV18 and TRBJ2-1, with D uncertain. V was pared by 5 bases and J by 8 bases, with 7 bases between. Germline CDR1 is KGHSH and CDR2 is LQKENI. The CDR3 has 11 amino acids. DNA of the CDR3: TGTGCCAGCTCAGGGGTGCATGAGCAGTTCTTC. Translating it yields CASSGVHEQFF.

The genes are TRBV3-1 and TRBJ2-1, with D unclear. This CDR3 spans 15 amino acids. Germline V CDR1 and CDR2: LGHDT, YNNKEL (reference sequence). V gave up 4 bases and J gave up 0 bases, with 10 bases separating them. The CDR3 DNA sequence: TGTGCCAGCAGCCCGACATCCCTCTCCTACAATGAGCAGTTCTTC. This sequence encodes CASSPTSLSYNEQFF.

The V gene is TRBV20-1, the J gene TRBJ2-3; 10 bases map to TRBD2. V trimming: 3 bases; J trimming: 2 bases; junction bases outside the gene matches: 8. CDR3 length: 16 amino acids. Germline V gene data show CDR1 as DFQATT and CDR2 as SNEGSKA (reference sequence). The CDR3 region is CSARASGSLLTDTQYF. The CDR3 nucleotides are TGCAGTGCTAGGGCTAGCGGGAGCCTACTCACAGATACGCAGTATTTT.

This clonotype showed up just a few times. The rearrangement links TRBV5-1 to TRBJ2-1; D unresolved. V was pared by 1 base and J by 0 bases, with 17 bases between. The CDR3 sequence is 18 residues long. The V gene's germline CDR1 is SGHRS and CDR2 YFSETQ. CDR3 in amino acids: CASSLWAGAQSSYNEQFF. The CDR3 nucleotides read TGCGCCAGCAGCTTGTGGGCCGGCGCCCAGAGCTCCTACAATGAGCAGTTCTTC.

This clonotype was detected once. This chain links TRBV9 with TRBJ2-1; 13 bases line up with TRBD2. The CDR3 consists of 16 residues. Germline lookup yields CDR1 SGDLS and CDR2 YYNGEE. J gave up 12 bases and V 4 bases, and 13 bases lay outside the gene matches. The CDR3 reads CASSRGLAGVIGGQFF. The CDR3 DNA is TGTGCCAGCAGCCGTGGACTAGCGGGGGTTATTGGAGGGCAGTTCTTC.

This clonotype was counted only a few times. The chain couples TRBV6-1 to TRBJ2-5, with 12 bases identical to TRBD1. This CDR3 has 16 residues. Germline CDR1 MNHNS, CDR2 SASEGT. The V and J ends lost 4 bases and 5 bases, in that order; junction bases with no gene match: 8. DNA of the CDR3: TGTGCCAGCAGTGGCCCGGGACAGGGGGCCGGGGAGACCCAGTACTTC. The encoded protein is CASSGPGQGAGETQYF.